Listed here are 26 T cell receptor beta chains from one sample, sequenced in a study of CD4 T cells in relation to SARS-CoV-2 and coronaviruses. These TCRs are of unknown antigen specificity. The repertoire was sequenced with immunoSEQ multiplex PCR; TCRdb's copy has only in-frame clones and lacks some. The data contain 30,000 to 45,000 clones, around 80% of them singletons. The sample taken for sequencing was memory CD4+ T cells from PBMCs, cultured in vitro. The origin of the receptors is an adult with COVID-19.

J is TRBJ2-3 and V is TRBV5-1; D is ambiguous. The CDR3 extends over 13 amino acids. Trimming pared 2 bases from V and 1 base from J, leaving 5 bases between. Germline CDR1 SGHRS, CDR2 YFSETQ. CDR3 in DNA: TGCGCCAGCAGCTTCGTCGGCACAGATACGCAGTATTTT. The encoded protein is CASSFVGTDTQYF.

This chain links TRBV21-1 with TRBJ2-7; the table's D call, TRBD1, has no DNA check behind it. TRBV21-1 is a listed pseudogene. This CDR3 is 16 amino acids long. In DNA form, the CDR3 reads TGTGCCAGCAGCAAAGAGGGTTGGCAGGGTGGTTACGAGCAGTACTTC. The encoded protein is CASSKEGWQGGYEQYF.

J is TRBJ2-2 and V is TRBV11-2, with 8 bases fitting TRBD2. The germline V gene encodes CDR1 SGHAT and CDR2 FQNNGV. Trimming removed 6 bases from V and 4 bases from J; junction bases left unmatched: 7. The CDR3 extends over 15 amino acids. CDR3 in amino acids: CASRRVAGLTGELFF. CDR3 nucleotides: TGTGCCAGCAGGAGGGTAGCGGGACTCACCGGGGAGCTGTTTTTT.

The V gene is TRBV7-8, the J gene TRBJ1-1; D call uncertain. The V end was cut by 1 base, the J end by 0 bases, with 6 bases between. Per germline, CDR1 SGHVS and CDR2 FQNEAQ. The CDR3 is 14 residues long. CDR3 bases: TGTGCCAGCAGCTTAGGACGGATGAACACTGAAGCTTTCTTT. It is translated as CASSLGRMNTEAFF.

V and J are TRBV10-3 and TRBJ1-2, with D hard to call. With 3 bases removed from V and 4 bases from J, the gap between germline ends came to 9 bases. CDR3 length equals 13 residues. Germline CDR1 reads ENHRY; CDR2 reads SYGVKD. Written as DNA, the CDR3 is TGTGCCATCAGTGATACGTCGGGCTATGGCTACACCTTC. It specifies CAISDTSGYGYTF.

This chain links TRBV24-1 with TRBJ2-4; TRBD2 matches at 8 bases. V lost 4 bases, J lost 9 bases, and 4 bases stayed unmatched. This CDR3 is built from 13 residues. In germline, CDR1 is KGHDR, CDR2 SFDVKD. The CDR3 DNA sequence: TGTGCCACCAGTGAGTCGGGGGGGGGCATTCAGTACTTC. Residues: CATSESGGGIQYF.

This clone was counted a few times. The V gene is TRBV28, the J gene TRBJ2-2; unclear D gene. This CDR3 contains 14 residues. Germline lookup yields CDR1 MDHEN and CDR2 SYDVKM. V gave up 9 bases and J gave up 0 bases, with 11 bases separating them. CDR3 DNA: TGTGCCAGTGGGGAAACCGCGAACACCGGGGAGCTGTTTTTT. Amino acids: CASGETANTGELFF.

The chain recombines TRBV11-1 with TRBJ2-1; TRBD1 matches 8 bases. The CDR3 is made up of 15 amino acids. V gave up 6 bases and J gave up 5 bases; unmatched junction bases: 9. Germline lookup yields CDR1 SGHAT and CDR2 FQDESV (reference sequence). Here the CDR3 reads CASSQGQGANNEQFF. CDR3 nucleotides: TGTGCCAGCAGTCAAGGACAGGGAGCCAACAATGAGCAGTTCTTC.

The chain is built from TRBV9 and TRBJ2-3, with 9 bases identical to TRBD2. Germline CDR1 reads SGDLS; CDR2 reads YYNGEE. This CDR3 has 15 residues. The V and J ends lost 0 bases and 1 base, in that order; junction bases with no gene match: 0. For the CDR3, the DNA is TGTGCCAGCAGCGTAGGGACTAGCGGCACAGATACGCAGTATTTT. This codes for CASSVGTSGTDTQYF.

The chain has TRBV16 and TRBJ2-4; 10 positions match TRBD1. Germline V gene sequence: CDR1 KGHSY, CDR2 FQNENV. This CDR3 region has 16 residues. V dropped 4 bases and J dropped 4; count of bases not matched to a gene: 7. CDR3 loop: CASSPSPGQGKNIQYF. CDR3 nucleotides: TGTGCCAGCAGCCCTTCACCGGGACAGGGGAAAAACATTCAGTACTTC.

This rearrangement joins TRBV13 to TRBJ2-1; 8 bases are shared with TRBD2. J lost 7 bases, V lost 5 bases, and 16 bases had no gene match. This CDR3 is 17 amino acids long. Germline CDR1 is PRHDT and CDR2 is FYEKMQ (reference sequence). In DNA, the CDR3 is TGTGCCAGCAGCCAGGCCCTTTCGGCGGGAGGAAAGAATGAGCAGTTCTTC. As protein: CASSQALSAGGKNEQFF.

This clone occurred once. The rearrangement uses TRBV2 and TRBJ2-5; 12 nucleotides line up with TRBD2. J gave up 4 bases and V 10 bases, and 4 bases lay outside the gene matches. The germline V gene encodes CDR1 SNHLY and CDR2 FYNNEI. The CDR3 runs to 13 residues. DNA of the CDR3: TGTGCCACGACGGGACTAGCGGGAGAGACCCAGTACTTC. Protein: CATTGLAGETQYF.

The chain employs TRBV28 and TRBJ2-7; TRBD1 matches at 7 bases. V lost 3 bases and J lost 3; bases outside the gene matches: 11. Germline V gene data show CDR1 as MDHEN and CDR2 as SYDVKM. The CDR3 totals 16 residues. The DNA of the CDR3 is TGTGCCAGCAGTTTGTCCTCCGGGACAGTCCTCTACGAGCAGTACTTC. It codes for CASSLSSGTVLYEQYF.

The chain is built from TRBV18 and TRBJ2-1; no clear D gene. CDR3 length: 13 amino acids. Germline CDR1 is KGHSH and CDR2 is LQKENI. V gave up 1 base and J gave up 5 bases, with 6 bases separating them. The CDR3 nucleotides read TGTGCCAGCTCACCACTCTGGAACAATGAGCAGTTCTTC. It encodes CASSPLWNNEQFF.

The V and J genes are TRBV6-2 or TRBV6-3 and TRBJ2-7; D not resolved. CDR3 length equals 16 residues. Trimming cost V 6 bases and J 2 bases, with 20 bases left between them. The germline V gene has CDR1 MNHEY and CDR2 SVGEGT. CDR3 coding DNA: TGTGCCAGCAGCCGCCCGAGACTGGAGAAAACCTACGAGCAGTACTTC. Protein sequence: CASSRPRLEKTYEQYF.

The table lists this clone with a count of one. The chain uses TRBV5-1 and TRBJ2-5; 7 bases align to TRBD1. The CDR3 runs to 15 residues. Germline CDR1 reads SGHRS; CDR2 reads YFSETQ. The junction had 2 bases not matched to a gene; V was cut back by 0 bases and J by 0 bases. This CDR3 is CASSLGGQHQETQYF. CDR3 coding DNA: TGCGCCAGCAGCTTGGGGGGACAGCACCAAGAGACCCAGTACTTC.

Only a few counts were recorded for this clone. The CDR3 region has the DNA TGTGCCAGCAGCTTCCGACTAGCGGGGGGTGTGGAGCAGTTCTTC. Protein product: CASSFRLAGGVEQFF. The chain employs TRBV11-1 and TRBJ2-1; 13 bases map to TRBD2. The CDR3 spans 15 residues. Germline V CDR1 and CDR2: SGHAT, FQDESV (reference sequence). J was trimmed by 10 bases and V by 3 bases; bases with no gene match: 6.

This rearrangement joins TRBV4-2 to TRBJ2-3; the match to TRBD2 covers 9 bases. The CDR3 extends over 15 amino acids. With 3 bases clipped from V and 2 bases from J, the junction kept 3 bases outside the gene matches. Per the germline V gene, CDR1 is LGHNA and CDR2 is YNFKEQ. CDR3 loop: CASSQAGGVTDTQYF. The CDR3 bases are TGTGCCAGCAGCCAGGCGGGAGGGGTCACAGATACGCAGTATTTT.

This sequence joins TRBV28 and TRBJ2-1; 9 nucleotides agree with TRBD2. This CDR3 has 15 residues. The germline CDR1 and CDR2 sequences are MDHEN and SYDVKM. Trimming cost V 5 bases and J 0 bases; bases outside gene matches: 2. The CDR3 reads CASSPSGVSYNEQFF. Written as DNA, the CDR3 is TGTGCCAGCAGTCCTAGCGGGGTCTCCTACAATGAGCAGTTCTTC.

The chain employs TRBV9 and TRBJ2-1; D might be TRBD1 or TRBD2, each matching 5 bases. From germline, CDR1 is SGDLS and CDR2 YYNGEE. V lost 7 bases to trimming and J lost 10 bases, with 15 bases between them. The CDR3 runs 12 residues. CDR3 sequence reads: CASVGPLGEQFF. In nucleotides, the CDR3 is TGTGCCAGCGTGGGACCCTTAGGGGAGCAGTTCTTC.

CDR3 DNA: TGTGCCAGCAGCCCCGGTTCGCCTCTCTACGAGCAGTACTTC. This translates into CASSPGSPLYEQYF. This chain connects TRBV7-9 to TRBJ2-7, with D unresolved. V was cut by 5 bases and J by 3 bases, with 14 bases left in between. This CDR3 contains 14 residues. Germline CDR1 reads SEHNR; CDR2 reads FQNEAQ (reference sequence).

With regard to this clone: Its ends do not fully match the called genes, so a read error is possible. The J gene is TRBJ1-4, the V gene TRBV15; D uncertain. The CDR3 length is 13 residues. Germline V lookup: CDR1 LNHNV, CDR2 YYDKDF (reference sequence). The DNA for the CDR3 is TGTGCCACCAGCAGAGAGATAAGCAGGTCGGTGGTTTTT. Protein: CATSREISRSVVF.

This chain connects TRBV4-2 to TRBJ2-4, with D perhaps TRBD1 (5 bases). Germline assignment: CDR1 LGHNA and CDR2 YNFKEQ. V was shortened by 0 bases and J by 6 bases, with 12 bases between the two germline ends. The CDR3 spans 15 residues. Here the CDR3 DNA reads TGTGCCAGCAGCCAAGAAGAAGGGGTCGTAAACATTCAGTACTTC. This sequence encodes CASSQEEGVVNIQYF.

This rearrangement joins TRBV24-1 to TRBJ2-3; 10 bases match TRBD2. V was clipped by 1 base and J by 5 bases; unmatched bases: 11. The CDR3 covers 18 residues. Germline lookup yields CDR1 KGHDR and CDR2 SFDVKD. The CDR3, as DNA: TGTGCCACCAGTGATTTAACCCCGGGACTAGCGAATAGAGATACGCAGTATTTT. Its translation: CATSDLTPGLANRDTQYF.

The chain is built from TRBV4-2 and TRBJ2-2, with D uncertain. The CDR3 has 13 amino acids. Trimming took off 5 bases at V and 7 bases at J, with 11 bases between the two ends. Germline loops: CDR1 LGHNA, CDR2 YNFKEQ. The CDR3 region is CASSEPAVGELFF. Here the CDR3 DNA reads TGTGCCAGCAGCGAACCAGCAGTCGGGGAGCTGTTTTTT.

The chain joins TRBV5-1 to TRBJ2-2, with 8 positions matching TRBD2. Germline CDR1 is SGHRS and CDR2 is YFSETQ. The CDR3 covers 17 residues. Unmatched junction bases numbered 14, after V lost 5 bases and J lost 5 bases. The CDR3 nucleotides read TGCGCCAGCAGTAACGAGCGGATTGCGGGAGGAACCGGGGAGCTGTTTTTT. Encoded protein: CASSNERIAGGTGELFF.